This TCR beta chain appears in the sequencing data of a study of cytomegalovirus exposure and HLA in healthy donors. This clone was found a few times. CDR1 and CDR2 from the germline V gene are LNHNV and YYDKDF (reference sequence). With 6 bases clipped from V and 2 bases from J, the junction kept 7 bases outside the gene matches. The CDR3 has 15 amino acids. The PCR contained 60 Vbeta and 13 Jbeta primers. The method was immunoSEQ multiplex PCR; TCRdb's version includes in-frame clones alone and lacks a portion of them. The sample has some 130,000 clones; under 10% are singletons. This receptor was obtained from a woman between 35 and 50 years old in good health and CMV-seropositive. V usage is TRBV15 and J usage is TRBJ1-1; 9 bases line up with TRBD1. Input material: PBMCs. The CDR3 is CATRYVTGGNTEAFF. The DNA for the CDR3 is TGTGCCACCAGATATGTCACAGGGGGCAACACTGAAGCTTTCTTT.